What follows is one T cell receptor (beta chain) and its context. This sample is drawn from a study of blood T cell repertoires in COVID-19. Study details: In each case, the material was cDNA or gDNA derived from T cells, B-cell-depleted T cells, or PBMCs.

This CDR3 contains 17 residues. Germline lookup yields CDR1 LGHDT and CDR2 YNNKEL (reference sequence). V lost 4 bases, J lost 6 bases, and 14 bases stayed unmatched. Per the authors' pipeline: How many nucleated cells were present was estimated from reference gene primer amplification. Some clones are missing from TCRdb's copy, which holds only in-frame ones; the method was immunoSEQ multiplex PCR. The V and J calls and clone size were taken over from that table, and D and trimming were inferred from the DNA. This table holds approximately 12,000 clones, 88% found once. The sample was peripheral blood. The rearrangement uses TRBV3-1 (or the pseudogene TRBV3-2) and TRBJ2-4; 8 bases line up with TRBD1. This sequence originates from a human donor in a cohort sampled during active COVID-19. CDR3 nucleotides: TGTGCCAGCAGCCGAAAAAAGCCTTGGGACAGGATAAACATTCAGTACTTC. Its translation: CASSRKKPWDRINIQYF.